This T cell receptor (beta chain) was obtained from a study of blood T cell repertoires in COVID-19. Turning to the study itself: COVID-19 samples from acute and convalescent phases originated in the United States, Italy and Spain. Sample material is recorded as cDNA or gDNA derived from T cells, B-cell-depleted T cells, or PBMCs.

Method: immunoSEQ multiplex PCR; TCRdb's copy keeps in-frame clones and lacks some. The data hold approximately 130,000 clones, with around four fifths observed a single time. The CDR3 covers 13 residues. V dropped 8 bases and J dropped 2 bases, with 12 bases sitting between them. Germline V gene lookup returns CDR1 LNHDA and CDR2 SQIVND (reference sequence). The receptor was isolated from a human donor in a cohort sampled during active COVID-19. The sequenced sample consisted of peripheral blood. The chain links TRBV19 to TRBJ1-1; no clear D gene. The DNA for the CDR3 is TGTGCCAGTCTTGGACTCCTCAACACTGAAGCTTTCTTT. Protein: CASLGLLNTEAFF.